Shown below are 18 T cell receptor beta chains from a single sample sequenced in a study of patients and donors after allogeneic stem cell transplantation. TCRdb re-analysed the RT-PCR reads in MiXCR, keeping a single row per CDR3 protein. The sample includes about 200,000 distinct CDR3 sequences, around 40% of them seen just once. Sample: blood, either unsorted or a sorted T cell fraction (not recorded which). These receptor sequences come from a human donor who was either an allogeneic HSCT recipient or a stem cell or donor lymphocyte infusion donor (not recorded which). It is not recorded whose cells these are; they may come from a transplant donor.

In its sample, this clonotype was seen a few times. The chain uses TRBV6-6 and TRBJ1-5; 7 bases map to TRBD1. CDR1 is MNHNY and CDR2 is SVGAGI in the germline V gene (reference sequence). Losses at the gene ends were 6 bases for V and 5 bases for J; bases not matched to a gene: 4. CDR3 length: 13 residues. CDR3 sequence: CASRQGIDQPQHF. CDR3 DNA sequence: TGTGCCAGCAGACAGGGGATCGATCAGCCCCAGCATTTT.

The chain uses TRBV6-1 and TRBJ1-1; possibly TRBD1 for D (5 bases). CDR3 size: 15 residues. V was shortened by 5 bases and J by 5 bases, with 18 bases between the two germline ends. Germline V CDR1 and CDR2: MNHNS, SASEGT. The CDR3 here is CASSPFGGAFTEAFF. CDR3 DNA: TGTGCCAGCAGTCCCTTCGGAGGGGCTTTTACTGAAGCTTTCTTT.

V is TRBV12-3 or TRBV12-4 and J is TRBJ1-4, with D possibly matching TRBD1 (5 bases). The V end lost 6 bases, the J end lost 14 bases, and 16 bases lay between the germline ends. The CDR3 is 12 amino acids. The CDR3 DNA follows: TGTGCCAGCAGGGAGGGACGGTGGAATCTGTTTTTT. Translation: CASREGRWNLFF.

There are a few counts of this clonotype. V and J are TRBV4-1 and TRBJ1-1; possibly TRBD1 for D (6 bases). Trimming shortened V by 2 bases and J by 6 bases, and 13 bases separated the two germline ends. Looked up from germline, CDR1 is MGHRA and CDR2 is YSYEKL. This CDR3 region has 14 residues. The CDR3 spells CASSQMGGRAEAFF. CDR3 DNA: TGCGCCAGCAGCCAAATGGGGGGCAGGGCTGAAGCTTTCTTT.

This clonotype appeared a few times. The chain combines TRBV12-3 or TRBV12-4 with TRBJ2-5, with D unclear. The CDR3 is made up of 11 amino acids. With 1 base removed from V and 6 bases from J, the gap between germline ends came to 3 bases. DNA for the CDR3: TGTGCCAGCAGTTTAGAGAAGACCCAGTACTTC. This translates into CASSLEKTQYF.

This clonotype was found a few times. The chain is built from TRBV20-1 and TRBJ1-6; 10 bases are shared with TRBD1. This CDR3 has 13 residues. Per germline, CDR1 DFQATT and CDR2 SNEGSKA (reference sequence). Germline trimming cut 6 bases from V and 8 bases from J; bases unmatched to any gene: 4. In DNA form, the CDR3 reads TGCAGTGCATACGGGACAGGGGATTCACCCCTCCACTTT. Its translation: CSAYGTGDSPLHF.

The gene calls are TRBV28 and TRBJ1-2; D not certain. V was trimmed by 5 bases and J by 3 bases, leaving 10 bases between them. The length of the CDR3 is 13 residues. Germline CDR1 is MDHEN and CDR2 is SYDVKM. CDR3 in DNA: TGTGCCAGCAGTAAGAGGCCCTACTATGGCTACACCTTC. Translating gives CASSKRPYYGYTF.

This chain links TRBV20-1 with TRBJ1-5, with a weak D call TRBD1 (5 bases). V was cut by 5 bases and J by 6 bases, with 20 bases left in between. CDR1 and CDR2 from the germline V gene are DFQATT and SNEGSKA (reference sequence). CDR3 length: 15 residues. DNA for the CDR3: TGCAGTGCTGCCCCCGGGGGGTTGGGTGGTCAGCCCCAGCATTTT. Its translation is CSAAPGGLGGQPQHF.

This clonotype was found once. The V and J genes are TRBV6-2 or TRBV6-3 and TRBJ1-6; D perhaps matches TRBD1 (5 bases). The CDR3 loop spans 16 amino acids. V gave up 5 bases and J gave up 9 bases, with 20 bases separating them. Germline V gene data show CDR1 as MNHEY and CDR2 as SVGEGT. CDR3 in amino acids: CASSPDRQSWGSPLHF. The CDR3 bases are TGTGCCAGCAGTCCGGACCGACAGAGCTGGGGTTCACCCCTCCACTTT.

This clonotype was seen a few times. The gene calls are TRBV7-8 and TRBJ1-1, with D possibly being TRBD1 (6 bases). V lost 6 bases, J lost 6 bases, and 14 bases lay in between. There are 13 residues in the CDR3. Germline loops: CDR1 SGHVS, CDR2 FQNEAQ. Here the CDR3 reads CASSSAGGPEAFF. Here the CDR3 DNA reads TGTGCCAGCAGTTCTGCGGGGGGGCCTGAAGCTTTCTTT.

The J gene is TRBJ1-1, the V gene TRBV7-9; possibly TRBD1 for D (5 bases). The V and J ends lost 6 bases and 3 bases respectively, with 17 bases between them. The CDR3 extends over 15 amino acids. Germline V gene lookup returns CDR1 SEHNR and CDR2 FQNEAQ (reference sequence). In DNA form, the CDR3 reads TGTGCCAGCAGACCACCAGGGTGGAGGGACACTGAAGCTTTCTTT. Translating gives CASRPPGWRDTEAFF.

This clonotype was detected only a few times. The genes are TRBV7-6 and TRBJ1-3; D is ambiguous. The CDR3 runs to 14 residues. V was pared by 0 bases and J by 0 bases, with 3 bases between. The germline CDR1 and CDR2 sequences are SGHVS and FNYEAQ. The CDR3 spells CASSLAHSGNTIYF. Here the CDR3 DNA reads TGTGCCAGCAGCTTAGCTCACTCTGGAAACACCATATATTTT.

The CDR3 sequence: CASSLARASYEQYF. For the CDR3, the DNA is TGTGCCAGCAGCTTGGCCAGGGCCTCCTACGAGCAGTACTTC. The chain combines TRBV13 with TRBJ2-7, with D maybe TRBD1 (5 bases). This CDR3 has 14 residues. Germline loops: CDR1 PRHDT, CDR2 FYEKMQ (reference sequence). Trimming cost V 3 bases and J 0 bases, with 9 bases left between them.

This sequence joins TRBV6-1 and TRBJ1-5; D unresolved. Trimming took off 6 bases at V and 7 bases at J, with 7 bases between the two ends. The CDR3 extends over 11 amino acids. Per the germline V gene, CDR1 is MNHNS and CDR2 is SASEGT. The CDR3, as DNA: TGTGCCAGCAGACAGAGGCAGCCCCAGCATTTT. Its translation: CASRQRQPQHF.

V is TRBV5-1 and J is TRBJ1-1, with a weak D call TRBD1 (5 bases). This CDR3 contains 13 residues. V was trimmed by 3 bases and J by 7 bases, leaving 13 bases between them. Germline CDR1 and CDR2: SGHRS and YFSETQ. The CDR3 spells CASSSRTSLEAFF. CDR3 nucleotide sequence: TGCGCCAGCAGCTCTCGGACATCCCTTGAAGCTTTCTTT.

V usage is TRBV6-5 and J usage is TRBJ1-4, with 8 positions matching TRBD1. Germline V gene data show CDR1 as MNHEY and CDR2 as SVGAGI. The CDR3 runs to 15 residues. The J segment lost 8 bases and the V segment lost 2 bases, leaving 7 bases of the junction unmatched. CDR3 amino acids: CASSYRGQGDEKLFF. The DNA for the CDR3 is TGTGCCAGCAGTTACCGCGGACAGGGAGACGAAAAACTGTTTTTT.

The chain recombines TRBV21-1 with TRBJ1-2. TRBV21-1 is a pseudogene. This CDR3 spans 13 amino acids. For the CDR3, the DNA is TGTGCCAGCAGCAAAGAACCGAGGGAAGGCTACACCTTC. Protein: CASSKEPREGYTF.

The chain joins TRBV27 to TRBJ2-5, with 12 positions matching TRBD1. V was clipped by 5 bases and J by 5 bases; unmatched bases: 9. In germline, CDR1 is MNHEY, CDR2 SMNVEV (reference sequence). CDR3 length equals 16 residues. The CDR3 nucleotides read TGTGCCAGCAGTCCCTCCCCGGGACAGGGGGCTGAGACCCAGTACTTC. As protein: CASSPSPGQGAETQYF.